This T cell receptor beta chain was obtained from a study of shared clonotypes between healthy human individuals. Profiled with immunoSEQ multiplex PCR; TCRdb holds only in-frame clones, not every one. The table includes 2.5 million or so clones, approximately 90% detected once. The ends were cut back, 4 bases at V and 4 bases at J, with 14 bases in the middle. This CDR3 comprises 14 residues. Looked up from germline, CDR1 is SGHNT and CDR2 is YYREEE (reference sequence). This TCR derives from a man between 18 and 29 years old in good health. What was sequenced was naive CD4+ T cells sorted from blood. As for subset: CD45RA+ positively selected. V gene TRBV5-4 combines with J gene TRBJ1-2; D unclear. The DNA for the CDR3 is TGTGCCAGCAGCCTTGGACCGACGTCCTATGGCTACACCTTC. As protein: CASSLGPTSYGYTF. The entire variable domain, with the rest obtained from reference TRBV5-4 and TRBJ1-2, is as follows: ETGVTQSPTHLIKTRGQQVTLRCSSQSGHNTVSWYQQALGQGPQFIFQYYREEENGRGNFPPRFSGLQFPNYSSELNVNALELDDSALYLCASSLGPTSYGYTFGSGTRLTVV.